Listed here are 21 T cell receptor beta chains from one sample, sequenced in a study of shared clonotypes between healthy human individuals. Using immunoSEQ multiplex PCR, the repertoire was profiled, and TCRdb retains in-frame clones only, with some absent. The sample holds hundreds of thousands of clones, about three quarters seen once. Sequenced sample: memory CD4+ T cells sorted from blood. Noted subset: CD45RA-negative fraction. Receptors originate from a woman in her 30s in good health.

The chain joins TRBV7-3 to TRBJ2-1, with D possibly TRBD2 on 5 matching bases. The CDR3 is 15 amino acids. Trimming removed 2 bases at V and 11 bases at J, with 19 bases between. The V gene's germline CDR1 is SGHTA and CDR2 FQGTGA. The CDR3 spells CASSLGRGLSPKQFF. The CDR3 DNA reads as TGTGCCAGCAGCTTAGGACGGGGTCTTTCCCCAAAGCAGTTCTTC.

The V and J genes are TRBV14 and TRBJ2-1, with D tentatively TRBD2 (5 bases). Trimming cost V 2 bases and J 8 bases, with 19 bases left between them. The CDR3 totals 16 residues. CDR1 is SGHDN, CDR2 FVKESK, per germline. The CDR3 loop is CASSQWAGPRAYEQFF. The CDR3, as DNA: TGTGCCAGCAGCCAATGGGCCGGGCCGAGGGCCTATGAGCAGTTCTTC.

The chain couples TRBV7-9 to TRBJ1-5; D is ambiguous. Trimming cost V 5 bases and J 1 base, with 12 bases left between them. The CDR3 runs 15 residues. Germline lookup yields CDR1 SEHNR and CDR2 FQNEAQ (reference sequence). CDR3 protein: CASSPTALSNQPQHF. The CDR3 coding sequence is TGTGCCAGCAGCCCCACGGCATTGAGCAATCAGCCCCAGCATTTT.

This clone was detected ten times or more. The CDR3 here is CASSPGGGSRSYEQYF. For the CDR3, the DNA is TGTGCCAGCAGCCCCGGCGGGGGCAGCCGATCCTACGAGCAGTACTTC. This sequence joins TRBV11-2 and TRBJ2-7, with a tentative D call TRBD2 (7 bases). Trimming removed 5 bases at V and 1 base at J, with 18 bases between. The CDR3 has 16 amino acids. Germline V CDR1 and CDR2: SGHAT, FQNNGV.

This chain connects TRBV5-6 to TRBJ2-1, with unresolved D. Between the trimmed V and J ends, which lost 4 bases and 0 bases, there was a span of 14 bases. The CDR3 has 16 residues. Germline V lookup: CDR1 SGHDT, CDR2 YYEEEE. CDR3 DNA: TGTGCCAGCAGCAAGATAGGAGCCGGCTCCTACAATGAGCAGTTCTTC. Translated, it gives CASSKIGAGSYNEQFF.

The chain is built from TRBV5-1 and TRBJ2-7, with TRBD1 matching 9 bases. V lost 4 bases, J lost 4 bases, and 6 bases stayed unmatched. The V gene's germline CDR1 is SGHRS and CDR2 YFSETQ. This CDR3 comprises 14 residues. CDR3 sequence: CASSTSGQGYEQYF. The DNA of the CDR3 is TGCGCCAGCAGCACGTCGGGACAGGGTTACGAGCAGTACTTC. The full variable domain, in which reference TRBV5-1 and TRBJ2-7 provide the parts outside the CDR3, is KAGVTQTPRYLIKTRGQQVTLSCSPISGHRSVSWYQQTPGQGLQFLFEYFSETQRNKGNFPGRFSGRQFSNSRSEMNVSTLELGDSALYLCASSTSGQGYEQYFGPGTRLTVT.

The chain recombines TRBV6-6 with TRBJ1-4, with D perhaps matching TRBD1 (6 bases). Per germline, CDR1 MNHNY and CDR2 SVGAGI (reference sequence). The CDR3 contains 14 residues. V was clipped by 5 bases and J by 6 bases, with 13 bases between them. The CDR3 nucleotides are TGTGCCAGCAGTGTACAGGGCGGAGATGAAAAACTGTTTTTT. Protein: CASSVQGGDEKLFF.

V usage is TRBV4-1 and J usage is TRBJ1-4; TRBD1 aligns across 10 bases. J lost 8 bases, V lost 3 bases, and 3 bases had no gene match. CDR3 length: 14 amino acids. The V gene's germline CDR1 is MGHRA and CDR2 YSYEKL. The CDR3 sequence is CASSQDRGMEKLFF. CDR3 DNA sequence: TGCGCCAGCAGCCAGGACAGGGGGATGGAAAAACTGTTTTTT.

The V and J genes are TRBV6-1 and TRBJ1-2; the D is unclear. Trimming pared 5 bases from V and 6 bases from J, leaving 10 bases between. The germline CDR1 and CDR2 sequences are MNHNS and SASEGT. This CDR3 comprises 12 residues. CDR3 amino acids: CASSPFGDGYTF. CDR3 DNA sequence: TGTGCCAGCAGTCCCTTTGGGGATGGCTACACCTTC.

This clone was seen only a few times. The genes are TRBV14 and TRBJ2-5; 7 nucleotides agree with TRBD2. The CDR3 runs 13 residues. Unmatched junction bases numbered 2, after V lost 1 base and J lost 6 bases. Germline CDR1 SGHDN, CDR2 FVKESK. CDR3 residues: CASSQGGLKTQYF. In DNA form, the CDR3 reads TGTGCCAGCAGCCAAGGGGGACTAAAGACCCAGTACTTC.

The chain is built from TRBV5-1 and TRBJ2-3; perhaps D is TRBD1 or TRBD2 (5 bases each). CDR1 and CDR2 from the germline V gene are SGHRS and YFSETQ. Trimming took 4 bases from V and 2 from J, leaving 23 bases between them. CDR3 length: 18 residues. CDR3 bases: TGCGCCAGCAGCCCCGCTCGGGGCGGGCCTTCCCACACAGATACGCAGTATTTT. Translated, it gives CASSPARGGPSHTDTQYF.

In this sample, this clone turned up once. CDR3 protein: CASSWTGNEQFF. Written as DNA, the CDR3 is TGTGCCAGCAGCTGGACAGGGAATGAGCAGTTCTTC. The V gene is TRBV11-1, the J gene TRBJ2-1; TRBD1 matches 8 bases. CDR3 size: 12 residues. Unmatched junction bases numbered 0, after V lost 4 bases and J lost 7 bases. Germline CDR1 reads SGHAT; CDR2 reads FQDESV (reference sequence).

Turning to this clone: This same CDR3 is encoded by further DNA sequences in the sample. The rearrangement links TRBV5-6 to TRBJ2-4, with a possible D match to TRBD2 (5 bases). The CDR3 has 14 residues. V lost 0 bases, J lost 1 base, and 5 bases lay in between. The germline CDR1 and CDR2 sequences are SGHDT and YYEEEE. The CDR3 nucleotides read TGTGCCAGCAGCTTGGGCGGGGCCAAAAACATTCAGTACTTC. Its translation is CASSLGGAKNIQYF.

The V and J genes are TRBV2 and TRBJ1-2, with D unclear. V lost 4 bases and J lost 4, with 13 bases in between. The germline V gene encodes CDR1 SNHLY and CDR2 FYNNEI. The CDR3 loop spans 14 amino acids. CDR3 DNA sequence: TGTGCCAGCAGTGGGGAGACCCGACGCTATGGCTACACCTTC. Protein sequence: CASSGETRRYGYTF.

V and J are TRBV5-1 and TRBJ2-3; D ambiguous. Trimming cost V 0 bases and J 2 bases, with 7 bases left between them. Germline V gives CDR1 SGHRS, CDR2 YFSETQ. The length of the CDR3 is 14 residues. Here the CDR3 reads CASSLGVTTDTQYF. As DNA, the CDR3 is TGCGCCAGCAGCTTGGGCGTTACCACAGATACGCAGTATTTT.

V usage is TRBV2 and J usage is TRBJ2-4; D ambiguous. Germline V gives CDR1 SNHLY, CDR2 FYNNEI. There are 11 residues in the CDR3. Trimming left V 4 bases short and J 7 bases short, with 5 bases between. The CDR3 protein is CASSVGNIQYF. The CDR3 region has the DNA TGTGCCAGCAGTGTGGGGAACATTCAGTACTTC.

This chain links TRBV5-1 with TRBJ2-3, with TRBD2 matching over 9 bases. The V gene end was trimmed by 4 bases and the J gene end by 1 base; junction bases not matched to a gene: 7. This CDR3 region has 16 residues. Germline V CDR1 and CDR2: SGHRS, YFSETQ. This chain's CDR3 is CASSPPGLAGTDTQYF. The DNA for the CDR3 is TGCGCCAGCAGCCCACCGGGACTAGCTGGCACAGATACGCAGTATTTT.

The chain links TRBV10-3 to TRBJ2-7, with D perhaps matching TRBD2 (6 bases). This CDR3 is 14 amino acids long. V was pared by 5 bases and J by 4 bases, with 15 bases between. The V gene's germline CDR1 is ENHRY and CDR2 SYGVKD. The chain's CDR3 is CAISPGLQDYEQYF. In DNA, the CDR3 is TGTGCCATCAGTCCGGGACTCCAGGATTACGAGCAGTACTTC.

This clone was observed a handful of times. Distinct nucleotide sequences in the sample also encode this CDR3. This chain links TRBV10-3 with TRBJ1-5; 7 nucleotides align to TRBD1. Trimming removed 3 bases from V and 5 bases from J; junction bases left unmatched: 1. This CDR3 comprises 13 residues. Germline assignment: CDR1 ENHRY and CDR2 SYGVKD. The CDR3 protein is CAISDDRDQPQHF. CDR3 in DNA: TGTGCCATCAGTGATGACAGGGATCAGCCCCAGCATTTT.

The gene calls are TRBV28 and TRBJ1-2, with D hard to call. V was shortened by 2 bases and J by 6 bases, with 13 bases between the two germline ends. Germline V gene sequence: CDR1 MDHEN, CDR2 SYDVKM. The CDR3 length is 14 residues. This chain's CDR3 is CASSLLPAENGYTF. CDR3 DNA sequence: TGTGCCAGCAGTTTACTTCCGGCAGAGAATGGCTACACCTTC.

The J gene is TRBJ2-5, the V gene TRBV10-1; TRBD1 matches 7 bases. Trimming at V came to 5 bases and at J to 3 bases, leaving 6 bases not matched to a gene. CDR3 length: 14 residues. CDR1 WNHNN and CDR2 SYGVQD come from the germline V gene (reference sequence). CDR3 bases: TGCGCCAGCAGTACAGCCGACAGGGAAGAGACCCAGTACTTC. It is translated as CASSTADREETQYF.